This record concerns one T cell receptor beta chain sequence. The sample is drawn from a study of blood T cell repertoires in COVID-19. On the study more broadly: T cells, B-cell-depleted T cells, or PBMCs supplied cDNA or gDNA.

This table comes from immunoSEQ multiplex PCR, and its TCRdb copy is limited to in-frame clones, with some not included. Of 75,000 to 90,000 clones detected, roughly 78% appear once; the ten largest clones hold just over 35%. This CDR3 contains 16 residues. Trimming took 0 bases from V and 4 from J; bases not matched to a gene: 8. The germline V gene has CDR1 SGHRS and CDR2 YFSETQ. Patients of the Seattle cohort, enrolled during active infection, were followed longitudinally. Sequencing was carried out using peripheral blood. The TCR was taken from a man aged 55 to 70 with COVID-19, enrolled during active disease. The genes are TRBV5-1 and TRBJ2-7, with 9 nucleotides matching TRBD1. This CDR3 is CASSLGWTGAMYEQYF. CDR3 DNA: TGCGCCAGCAGCTTGGGGTGGACAGGGGCAATGTACGAGCAGTACTTC.